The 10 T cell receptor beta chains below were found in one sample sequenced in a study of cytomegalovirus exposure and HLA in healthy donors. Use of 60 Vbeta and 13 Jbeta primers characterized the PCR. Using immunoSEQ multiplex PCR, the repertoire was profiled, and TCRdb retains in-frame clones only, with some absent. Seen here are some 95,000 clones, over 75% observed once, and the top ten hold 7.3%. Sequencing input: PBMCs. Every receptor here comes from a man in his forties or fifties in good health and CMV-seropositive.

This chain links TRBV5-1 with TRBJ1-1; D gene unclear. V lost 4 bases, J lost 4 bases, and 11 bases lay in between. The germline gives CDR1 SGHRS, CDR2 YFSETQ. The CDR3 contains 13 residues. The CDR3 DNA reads TGCGCCAGCAGCCCAAGCGGGTCCACTGAAGCTTTCTTT. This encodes CASSPSGSTEAFF.

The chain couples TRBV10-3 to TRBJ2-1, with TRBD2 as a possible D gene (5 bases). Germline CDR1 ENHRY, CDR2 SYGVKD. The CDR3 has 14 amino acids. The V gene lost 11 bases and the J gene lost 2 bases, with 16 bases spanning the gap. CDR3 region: CALSNRGTYNEQFF. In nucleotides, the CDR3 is TGTGCCCTATCGAACCGAGGGACCTACAATGAGCAGTTCTTC.

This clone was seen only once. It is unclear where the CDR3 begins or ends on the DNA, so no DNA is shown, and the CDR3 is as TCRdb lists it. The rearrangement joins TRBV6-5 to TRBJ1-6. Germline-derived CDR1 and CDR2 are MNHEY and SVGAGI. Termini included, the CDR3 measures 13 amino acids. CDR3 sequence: CASSTSENSPLHF.

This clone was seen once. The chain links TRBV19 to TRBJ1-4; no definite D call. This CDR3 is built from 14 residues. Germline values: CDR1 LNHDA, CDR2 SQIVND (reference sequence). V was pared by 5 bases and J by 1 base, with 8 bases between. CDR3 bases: TGTGCCAGTAGTGGAGGAAGAACTAATGAAAAACTGTTTTTT. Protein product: CASSGGRTNEKLFF.

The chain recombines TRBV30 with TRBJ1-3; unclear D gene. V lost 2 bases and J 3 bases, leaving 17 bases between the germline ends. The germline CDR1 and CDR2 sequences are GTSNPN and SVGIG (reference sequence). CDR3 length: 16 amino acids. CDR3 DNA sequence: TGTGCCTGGAGTCCCCGAGCGGGGTTAATTGGAAACACCATATATTTT. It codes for CAWSPRAGLIGNTIYF.

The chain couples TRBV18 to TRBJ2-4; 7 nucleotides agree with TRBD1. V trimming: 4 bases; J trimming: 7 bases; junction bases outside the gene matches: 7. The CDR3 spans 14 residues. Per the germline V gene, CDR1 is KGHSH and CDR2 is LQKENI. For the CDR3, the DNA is TGTGCCAGCTCACAGGGGGCCACGAACAACATTCAGTACTTC. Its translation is CASSQGATNNIQYF.

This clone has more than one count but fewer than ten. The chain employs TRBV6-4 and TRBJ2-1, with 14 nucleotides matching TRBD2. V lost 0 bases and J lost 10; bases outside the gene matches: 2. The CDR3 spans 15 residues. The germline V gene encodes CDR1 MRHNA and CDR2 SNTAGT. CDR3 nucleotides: TGTGCCAGCAGTGACTCGACTAGCGGGGGGGCCGAGCAGTTCTTC. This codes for CASSDSTSGGAEQFF.

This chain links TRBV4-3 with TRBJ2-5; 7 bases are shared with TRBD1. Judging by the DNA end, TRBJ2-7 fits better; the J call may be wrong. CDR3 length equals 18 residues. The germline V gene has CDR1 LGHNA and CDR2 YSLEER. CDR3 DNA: TGCGCCAGCAGCCAAGAATCGGGGACAGCTGGCGGGTCCTACGAGCAGTACTTC. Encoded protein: CASSQESGTAGGSYEQYF.

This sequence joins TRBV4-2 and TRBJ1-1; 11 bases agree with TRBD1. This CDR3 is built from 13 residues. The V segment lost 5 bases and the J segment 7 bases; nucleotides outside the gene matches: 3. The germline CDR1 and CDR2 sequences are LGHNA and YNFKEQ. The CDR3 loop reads CASSLGQGGEAFF. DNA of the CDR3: TGTGCCAGCAGCTTGGGACAGGGGGGTGAAGCTTTCTTT.

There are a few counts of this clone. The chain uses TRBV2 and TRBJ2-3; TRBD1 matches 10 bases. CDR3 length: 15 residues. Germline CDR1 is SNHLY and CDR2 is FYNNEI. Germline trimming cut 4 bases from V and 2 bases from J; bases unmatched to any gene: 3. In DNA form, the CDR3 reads TGTGCCAGCAGTGGGGGGACAGGGGACACAGATACGCAGTATTTT. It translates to CASSGGTGDTDTQYF.